The next 27 T cell receptor beta chains were all read from a single sample in a study of cytomegalovirus exposure and HLA in healthy donors. 60 Vbeta and 13 Jbeta primers were used in PCR. Assay used: immunoSEQ multiplex PCR; TCRdb lists only in-frame clones, some missing. The sample has some 180,000 clones; roughly 79% are singletons. Specimen: PBMCs. These receptors all stem from a male donor in good health and CMV-seronegative.

The gene calls are TRBV28 and TRBJ1-2, with 8 bases that match TRBD1. The CDR3 consists of 16 residues. Looked up from germline, CDR1 is MDHEN and CDR2 is SYDVKM. The J segment lost 5 bases and the V segment lost 5 bases, leaving 13 bases of the junction unmatched. CDR3 nucleotide sequence: TGTGCCAGCAGTCTAGGACAGGGTTCACTCCCTTATGGCTACACCTTC. Translated: CASSLGQGSLPYGYTF.

The chain is built from TRBV28 and TRBJ2-6, with 8 bases fitting TRBD1. CDR3 length: 17 amino acids. The germline CDR1 and CDR2 sequences are MDHEN and SYDVKM. V was clipped by 5 bases and J by 3 bases; unmatched bases: 9. The CDR3 nucleotides are TGTGCCAGCAGTCCTACCCAGGGGGCTTATGGGGCCAACGTCCTGACTTTC. It codes for CASSPTQGAYGANVLTF.

The chain is built from TRBV15 and TRBJ1-2, with 7 bases fitting TRBD1. Germline CDR1 LNHNV, CDR2 YYDKDF (reference sequence). V lost 0 bases and J lost 1; bases outside the gene matches: 8. CDR3 length: 17 amino acids. The CDR3 protein is CATSRERGGHVNYGYTF. The DNA of the CDR3 is TGTGCCACCAGCAGAGAAAGAGGGGGCCACGTTAACTATGGCTACACCTTC.

This clone turned up a few times. This chain links TRBV5-4 with TRBJ1-6; 7 positions match TRBD1. This CDR3 comprises 15 residues. Germline CDR1 and CDR2: SGHNT and YYREEE (reference sequence). V lost 0 bases and J lost 5; bases outside the gene matches: 2. CDR3 sequence reads: CASSLETGNNSPLHF. As DNA, the CDR3 is TGTGCCAGCAGCTTGGAGACAGGGAATAATTCACCCCTCCACTTT.

The chain is built from TRBV6-5 and TRBJ1-5; 10 bases line up with TRBD1. V lost 6 bases, J lost 2 bases, and 4 bases stayed unmatched. Germline assignment: CDR1 MNHEY and CDR2 SVGAGI. This CDR3 contains 15 residues. The CDR3 spells CASSRGTGGNQPQHF. CDR3 nucleotides: TGTGCCAGCAGCCGAGGGACAGGGGGCAATCAGCCCCAGCATTTT.

This clone showed up just once. This sequence joins TRBV28 and TRBJ2-3; TRBD2 aligns across 14 bases. CDR3 length equals 17 residues. J was trimmed by 9 bases and V by 6 bases; bases with no gene match: 14. Germline V gene lookup returns CDR1 MDHEN and CDR2 SYDVKM. Here the CDR3 reads CASSTPGTSGSRRTQYF. The CDR3 DNA reads as TGTGCCAGCAGCACCCCCGGGACTAGCGGGAGCCGCAGGACGCAGTATTTT.

This clone has only a few counts. Other DNA sequences in the sample encode the same CDR3. This chain links TRBV6-5 with TRBJ1-6; 8 nucleotides align to TRBD1. V lost 4 bases, J lost 10 bases, and 0 bases stayed unmatched. Germline V gives CDR1 MNHEY, CDR2 SVGAGI. This CDR3 is 12 amino acids long. This chain's CDR3 is CASSWTGSPLHF. CDR3 sequence (DNA): TGTGCCAGCAGTTGGACAGGGTCACCCCTCCACTTT.

This clone was counted between two and nine times. The chain carries TRBV6-5 and TRBJ1-6; D unclear. The germline CDR1 and CDR2 sequences are MNHEY and SVGAGI. This CDR3 comprises 13 residues. V dropped 10 bases and J dropped 6 bases, with 13 bases sitting between them. In DNA, the CDR3 is TGTGCCACACTCCCGGGAGCTAATTCACCCCTCCACTTT. It is translated as CATLPGANSPLHF.

The V gene is TRBV28, the J gene TRBJ2-7; D may be TRBD2 (6 bases). Germline CDR1 MDHEN, CDR2 SYDVKM. Trimming removed 1 base from V and 2 bases from J, with 9 bases in between. The CDR3 sequence is 14 residues long. The CDR3, as DNA: TGTGCCAGCAGTTTATCAGGGAGGACCTACGAGCAGTACTTC. It translates to CASSLSGRTYEQYF.

The V call is TRBV10-3, the J call TRBJ1-4; TRBD1 matches at 8 bases. The ends lost 4 bases at V and 8 bases at J; junction bases unmatched: 3. This CDR3 spans 13 amino acids. Germline V gene sequence: CDR1 ENHRY, CDR2 SYGVKD. In nucleotides, the CDR3 is TGTGCCATCAGTGGGACAGGGAACGAAAAACTGTTTTTT. Protein product: CAISGTGNEKLFF.

This chain joins TRBV19 and TRBJ1-5, with D maybe TRBD1 (5 bases). The CDR3 extends over 16 amino acids. V lost 4 bases and J lost 13, with 26 bases in between. Germline CDR1 and CDR2: LNHDA and SQIVND (reference sequence). The CDR3 DNA reads TGTGCCAGTAGTACCGCAAGGCGGGGAGGGGAGGCGAAACAGCATTTT. It is translated as CASSTARRGGEAKQHF.

CDR3: CASSLDRSSYNEQFF. CDR3 sequence (DNA): TGTGCCAGCAGTTTGGACAGGAGCTCCTACAATGAGCAGTTCTTC. The chain employs TRBV27 and TRBJ2-1, with 7 bases matching TRBD1. V lost 3 bases to trimming and J lost 0 bases; unmatched junction nucleotides: 2. Per germline, CDR1 MNHEY and CDR2 SMNVEV (reference sequence). The CDR3 loop spans 15 amino acids.

The chain employs TRBV6-6 and TRBJ2-7, with D perhaps matching TRBD2 (6 bases). Germline assignment: CDR1 MNHNY and CDR2 SVGAGI (reference sequence). The V end was cut by 6 bases, the J end by 2 bases, with 17 bases between. CDR3 length equals 15 residues. This chain's CDR3 is CASRVSGDQTYEQYF. The CDR3 DNA is TGTGCCAGCAGAGTCTCGGGAGACCAAACCTACGAGCAGTACTTC.

The chain employs TRBV11-2 and TRBJ1-1; no reliable D call. Trimming removed 5 bases from V and 0 bases from J, with 16 bases in between. This CDR3 has 16 amino acids. CDR1 and CDR2 from the germline V gene are SGHAT and FQNNGV. The chain's CDR3 is CASSPTLVGVNTEAFF. The DNA for the CDR3 is TGTGCCAGCAGCCCTACCCTCGTGGGAGTGAACACTGAAGCTTTCTTT.

This chain connects TRBV30 to TRBJ1-2, with TRBD1 identical over 7 bases. This CDR3 is 14 amino acids long. Germline-derived CDR1 and CDR2 are GTSNPN and SVGIG (reference sequence). The trim removed 2 bases at V and 6 bases at J, leaving 9 bases unmatched. Here the CDR3 DNA reads TGTGCCTGGAGTCCACAGGACAGGAATAATGGCTACACCTTC. Encoded protein: CAWSPQDRNNGYTF.

The rearrangement links TRBV5-4 to TRBJ1-2, with 8 bases lining up with TRBD1. This CDR3 is 15 amino acids long. V was clipped by 0 bases and J by 4 bases; unmatched bases: 5. The germline CDR1 and CDR2 sequences are SGHNT and YYREEE (reference sequence). This CDR3 reads CASSLDRGYSYGYTF. CDR3 DNA: TGTGCCAGCAGCTTGGACAGGGGGTATAGCTATGGCTACACCTTC.

The rearrangement joins TRBV6-6 to TRBJ2-7; 7 bases agree with TRBD2. The V and J ends lost 5 bases and 3 bases, in that order; junction bases with no gene match: 4. Germline V gives CDR1 MNHNY, CDR2 SVGAGI (reference sequence). CDR3 size: 13 residues. DNA for the CDR3: TGTGCCAGCAGTCCGGGACTAAACTACGAGCAGTACTTC. Residues: CASSPGLNYEQYF.

The chain has TRBV11-2 and TRBJ1-4, with a possible D match to TRBD1 (6 bases). Germline V lookup: CDR1 SGHAT, CDR2 FQNNGV. This CDR3 has 16 residues. Between the trimmed V and J ends, which lost 7 bases and 0 bases, there was a span of 15 bases. This CDR3 is CASNDVQGTTNEKLFF. The CDR3 DNA sequence: TGTGCCAGCAACGATGTACAGGGAACAACTAATGAAAAACTGTTTTTT. Together with reference TRBV11-2 and TRBJ1-4, the CDR3 gives the full variable domain: EAGVAQSPRYKIIEKRQSVAFWCNPISGHATLYWYQQILGQGPKLLIQFQNNGVVDDSQLPKDRFSAERLKGVDSTLKIQPAKLEDSAVYLCASNDVQGTTNEKLFFGSGTQLSVL.

Of note for this clone: A read error may account for a junction end that differs from germline. The chain uses TRBV7-2 and TRBJ2-7; D unclear. Per the germline V gene, CDR1 is SGHTA and CDR2 is FQGNSA. The CDR3 runs 14 residues. CDR3 sequence reads: CASSLVEDSYEQYF. The CDR3 region has the DNA TGTGCCAGCAGCTTAGTCGAAGACTCCTATGAGCAGTACTTC. The whole variable domain, remainder taken from reference TRBV7-2 and TRBJ2-7, is GAGVSQSPSNKVTEKGKDVELRCDPISGHTALYWYRQSLGQGLEFLIYFQGNSAPDKSGLPSDRFSAERTGGSVSTLTIQRTQQEDSAVYLCASSLVEDSYEQYFGPGTRLTVT.

V is TRBV18 and J is TRBJ2-7, with 8 bases identical to TRBD1. This CDR3 has 12 residues. Germline CDR1 and CDR2: KGHSH and LQKENI. The junction had 3 bases not matched to a gene; V was cut back by 5 bases and J by 6 bases. The CDR3, as DNA: TGTGCCAGCTCATTGGACAGGGCCGAGCAGTACTTC. This gives the protein CASSLDRAEQYF.

The chain combines TRBV25-1 with TRBJ2-1, with unresolved D. The CDR3 sequence is 12 residues long. Deletions cut 6 bases from V and 7 bases from J, with 10 bases between. Germline CDR1 MGHDK, CDR2 SYGVNS. The DNA of the CDR3 is TGTGCCAGCAGCCTTAGCCGGAATGAGCAGTTCTTC. Translated: CASSLSRNEQFF.

The chain recombines TRBV28 with TRBJ2-2; no reliable D call. The V end lost 3 bases, the J end lost 5 bases, and 10 bases lay between the germline ends. The CDR3 runs 14 residues. Germline lookup yields CDR1 MDHEN and CDR2 SYDVKM. The CDR3 nucleotides read TGTGCCAGCAGTTTCCCCCTTAGAACCGGGGAGCTGTTTTTT. Its translation is CASSFPLRTGELFF.

The chain couples TRBV7-3 to TRBJ2-1; TRBD1 is a possible D gene (6 bases). The CDR3 sequence is 14 residues long. In germline, CDR1 is SGHTA, CDR2 FQGTGA. Trimming removed 4 bases from V and 0 bases from J, with 7 bases in between. The CDR3 protein is CASSSGASYNEQFF. CDR3 nucleotide sequence: TGTGCCAGCAGCTCAGGGGCCTCCTACAATGAGCAGTTCTTC.

The chain links TRBV6-6 to TRBJ2-7; D is unclear. The CDR3 covers 13 residues. V lost 4 bases, J lost 4 bases, and 11 bases lay in between. Germline CDR1 MNHNY, CDR2 SVGAGI (reference sequence). CDR3 amino acids: CASSLAVLYEQYF. The CDR3 DNA reads TGTGCCAGCAGTTTGGCAGTTCTTTACGAGCAGTACTTC.

The chain has TRBV18 and TRBJ1-5, with unresolved D. CDR1 is KGHSH, CDR2 LQKENI, per germline. The V end was cut by 0 bases, the J end by 2 bases, with 11 bases between. The CDR3 totals 16 residues. The CDR3 bases are TGTGCCAGCTCACCACCGAACCGTGAGGGCAATCAGCCCCAGCATTTT. The encoded protein is CASSPPNREGNQPQHF.

The V call is TRBV9, the J call TRBJ2-1; 12 bases agree with TRBD2. This CDR3 comprises 17 residues. Germline values: CDR1 SGDLS, CDR2 YYNGEE. V lost 0 bases, J lost 8 bases, and 9 bases stayed unmatched. The CDR3 DNA is TGTGCCAGCAGCGTAGTCCGCCTAGCGGGGGGGAGAGATGAGCAGTTCTTC. It codes for CASSVVRLAGGRDEQFF.

V is TRBV4-1 and J is TRBJ1-5; perhaps TRBD1 as D (6 bases). The CDR3 runs to 14 residues. The germline gives CDR1 MGHRA, CDR2 YSYEKL. Trimming took 5 bases from V and 8 from J, leaving 16 bases between them. CDR3 residues: CASSKQQGVEPQHF. The CDR3 DNA sequence: TGCGCCAGCAGCAAGCAACAGGGAGTGGAGCCCCAGCATTTT.